This TCR beta chain came from a study of identical twins. About this clonotype itself: Its matching antigen is unknown.

A universal primer site was added by template switching, and unique molecular identifiers were carried by the cDNA. A single record per CDR3 protein comes from TCRdb applying MiXCR to the 5' RACE reads. The data contain about 700,000 distinct CDR3 sequences, roughly 6% of them seen just once; the ten biggest clones take up 1.5% to 2%. Overall study findings and caveats: Less excess twin sharing appeared in beta out-of-frame sequences. Invariant MAIT and iNKT cells are populations that could partly confound zero-insertion analyses. Carriage of fewer insertions was seen in abundant cord blood beta clonotypes, whereas memory repertoires showed none.

Material: naive T cells sorted from blood. This clonotype was sampled from a man younger than 35 in good health.

Written as DNA, the CDR3 is TGTGCCAGCAGTCCAGGGACAGGGACGAATTCACCCCTCCACTTT. Its protein is CASSPGTGTNSPLHF. The rearrangement links TRBV28 to TRBJ1-6, with TRBD1 identical over 9 bases. Germline lookup yields CDR1 MDHEN and CDR2 SYDVKM. This CDR3 region has 15 residues. The J segment lost 7 bases and the V segment lost 5 bases, leaving 6 bases of the junction unmatched.